The clone carrying this T cell receptor beta chain occurred many times. Sample time point: healthy volunteer bleed at 2 weeks. From whole blood left unfractionated, total RNA was extracted. The source of the sample is a study of human T cells and chemical hapten exposure. Turning to the study itself: Small discrepancies in pooled library volume mainly accounted for the varying TCR yields per sample.

Unique molecular identifiers were attached to individual cDNA molecules during library preparation. TCRdb reanalysed the RACE reads using MiXCR and keeps one entry per CDR3 protein. This sample has roughly 100,000 distinct CDR3 sequences, with approximately 8.2% found just once. Germline assignment: CDR1 ENHRY and CDR2 SYGVKD. The CDR3 totals 12 residues. V dropped 0 bases and J dropped 7 bases, with 6 bases sitting between them. The TCR originated in a female donor in good health. Some clones in this sample may be carry-over from other donors' samples. The sequenced material came from whole blood. J is TRBJ1-1 and V is TRBV10-3; D might be TRBD1 (5 bases). DNA for the CDR3: TGTGCCATCAGTGAGTCTGGGGGTGAAGCTTTCTTT. Amino acid sequence: CAISESGGEAFF.